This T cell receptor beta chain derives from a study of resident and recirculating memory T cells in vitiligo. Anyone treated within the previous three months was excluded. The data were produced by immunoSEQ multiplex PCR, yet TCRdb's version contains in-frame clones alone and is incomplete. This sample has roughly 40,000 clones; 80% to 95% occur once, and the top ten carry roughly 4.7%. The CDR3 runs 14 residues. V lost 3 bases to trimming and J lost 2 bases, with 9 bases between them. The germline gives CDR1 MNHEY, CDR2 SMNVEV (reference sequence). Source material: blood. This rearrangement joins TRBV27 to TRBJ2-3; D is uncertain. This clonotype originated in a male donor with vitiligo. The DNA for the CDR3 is TGTGCCAGCAGTTTTATCCAGTCCACAGATACGCAGTATTTT. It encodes CASSFIQSTDTQYF.